The 30 T cell receptor beta chains listed next were all sequenced from one sample in a study of blood T cell repertoires in COVID-19. The repertoire was sequenced with immunoSEQ multiplex PCR; TCRdb's copy has only in-frame clones and lacks some. This table has 35,000 to 45,000 clones, around 81% appearing once. The sample comprised peripheral blood. Source of these receptors: a man aged 45 to 65 with active COVID-19.

The rearrangement uses TRBV24-1 and TRBJ2-2; D is perhaps TRBD1 (6 bases). The CDR3 totals 15 residues. Germline-derived CDR1 and CDR2 are KGHDR and SFDVKD. The V and J ends lost 7 bases and 0 bases respectively, with 11 bases between them. CDR3 sequence: CATRGDISNTGELFF. DNA for the CDR3: TGTGCCACCAGGGGGGACATATCGAACACCGGGGAGCTGTTTTTT.

The count of this clone is one. V is TRBV7-8 and J is TRBJ2-7; 7 nucleotides agree with TRBD1. This CDR3 contains 13 residues. Trimming removed 8 bases from V and 5 bases from J; junction bases left unmatched: 9. The V gene's germline CDR1 is SGHVS and CDR2 FQNEAQ. CDR3 DNA sequence: TGTGCCAGCTCCTCCGGACAGGCGGACGAGCAGTACTTC. It is translated as CASSSGQADEQYF. The full variable domain, in which reference TRBV7-8 and TRBJ2-7 provide the parts outside the CDR3, is GAGVSQSPRYKVAKRGQDVALRCDPISGHVSLFWYQQALGQGPEFLTYFQNEAQLDKSGLPSDRFFAERPEGSVSTLKIQRTQQEDSAVYLCASSSGQADEQYFGPGTRLTVT.

The chain couples TRBV7-2 to TRBJ1-1, with TRBD1 as a possible D gene (5 bases). The CDR3 is 14 residues long. The V end lost 0 bases, the J end lost 5 bases, and 10 bases lay between the germline ends. CDR1 and CDR2 from the germline V gene are SGHTA and FQGNSA. The CDR3 loop reads CASSLAGGQTEAFF. The CDR3 nucleotides read TGTGCCAGCAGCTTAGCGGGGGGTCAGACTGAAGCTTTCTTT. The variable domain in full, with the rest retrieved from reference TRBV7-2 and TRBJ1-1, is GAGVSQSPSNKVTEKGKDVELRCDPISGHTALYWYRQSLGQGLEFLIYFQGNSAPDKSGLPSDRFSAERTGGSVSTLTIQRTQQEDSAVYLCASSLAGGQTEAFFGQGTRLTVV.

This rearrangement joins TRBV5-4 to TRBJ1-3; 8 nucleotides align to TRBD1. This CDR3 has 17 amino acids. In germline, CDR1 is SGHNT, CDR2 YYREEE (reference sequence). V lost 3 bases to trimming and J lost 0 bases; unmatched junction nucleotides: 8. DNA for the CDR3: TGTGCCAGCAGCTCCCGAGGGACAGGCCCCTCTGGAAACACCATATATTTT. Encoded protein: CASSSRGTGPSGNTIYF.

The genes are TRBV11-2 and TRBJ2-1; a weak D match, TRBD1 (6 bases). This CDR3 comprises 14 residues. Germline loops: CDR1 SGHAT, CDR2 FQNNGV. Trimming removed 4 bases at V and 7 bases at J, with 14 bases between. The CDR3 sequence is CASSSIQGWNEQFF. In DNA form, the CDR3 reads TGTGCCAGCAGCTCCATCCAGGGGTGGAATGAGCAGTTCTTC. Drawing the rest from reference TRBV11-2 and TRBJ2-1, the complete variable domain is EAGVAQSPRYKIIEKRQSVAFWCNPISGHATLYWYQQILGQGPKLLIQFQNNGVVDDSQLPKDRFSAERLKGVDSTLKIQPAKLEDSAVYLCASSSIQGWNEQFFGPGTRLTVL.

This chain connects TRBV7-8 to TRBJ2-7; 9 bases line up with TRBD1. CDR3 size: 16 residues. CDR1 SGHVS and CDR2 FQNEAQ come from the germline V gene. V dropped 1 base and J dropped 1; count of bases not matched to a gene: 5. The CDR3 reads CASSLVLGQGSYEQYF. The CDR3 bases are TGTGCCAGCAGCTTAGTTTTGGGACAGGGTTCCTACGAGCAGTACTTC.

The chain links TRBV28 to TRBJ2-7; D uncertain. Deletions cut 5 bases from V and 0 bases from J, with 5 bases between. Germline CDR1 MDHEN, CDR2 SYDVKM. The CDR3 loop spans 12 amino acids. CDR3 amino acids: CASSPSSYEQYF. The CDR3 DNA follows: TGTGCCAGCAGTCCCAGCTCCTACGAGCAGTACTTC.

V usage is TRBV11-3 and J usage is TRBJ2-3; TRBD1 is a possible D gene (7 bases). Germline CDR1 and CDR2: SGHNT and YENEEA. CDR3 length: 16 residues. V gave up 5 bases and J gave up 5 bases, with 20 bases separating them. The CDR3 DNA reads as TGTGCCAGCAGCCCTAGCGTTGGGACAGTAAAAGATACGCAGTATTTT. This codes for CASSPSVGTVKDTQYF.

The table lists this clone with a count of one. The CDR3: CATSRERDRASGGYTF. CDR3 nucleotide sequence: TGTGCCACCAGCAGAGAAAGGGACAGGGCGTCAGGAGGCTACACCTTC. The V gene is TRBV15, the J gene TRBJ1-2, with 9 bases fitting TRBD1. The CDR3 spans 16 residues. V shed 0 bases and J 8 bases; nucleotides not matched to a gene: 10. CDR1 is LNHNV and CDR2 is YYDKDF in the germline V gene (reference sequence).

The V gene is TRBV11-3, the J gene TRBJ2-1, with D maybe TRBD2 (5 bases). From germline, CDR1 is SGHNT and CDR2 YENEEA. The CDR3 is made up of 14 amino acids. Trimming shortened V by 1 base and J by 2 bases, and 6 bases separated the two germline ends. The CDR3 DNA follows: TGTGCCAGCAGCTTAGGGAGGCCCTACAATGAGCAGTTCTTC. This codes for CASSLGRPYNEQFF.

The rearrangement joins TRBV5-8 to TRBJ2-5; D gene uncertain. Germline values: CDR1 SGHTS, CDR2 YDEGEE. This CDR3 has 13 amino acids. V dropped 0 bases and J dropped 4 bases, with 7 bases sitting between them. In nucleotides, the CDR3 is TGTGCCAGCAGCTTGGACGTCAGAGAGACCCAGTACTTC. Its translation: CASSLDVRETQYF. Variable domain in full (rest from reference TRBV5-8 and TRBJ2-5): EAGVTQSPTHLIKTRGQQATLRCSPISGHTSVYWYQQALGLGLQFLLWYDEGEERNRGNFPPRFSGRQFPNYSSELNVNALELEDSALYLCASSLDVRETQYFGPGTRLLVL.

Here the CDR3 DNA reads TGTGCCAGCAGCACCTACGGGGAAATGCAAGAGACCCAGTACTTC. The encoded protein is CASSTYGEMQETQYF. The V and J genes are TRBV28 and TRBJ2-5, with a tentative D call TRBD2 (5 bases). Trimming pared 6 bases from V and 2 bases from J, leaving 16 bases between. Germline values: CDR1 MDHEN, CDR2 SYDVKM. The CDR3 extends over 15 amino acids.

J is TRBJ2-3 and V is TRBV28; 13 positions match TRBD2. Germline assignment: CDR1 MDHEN and CDR2 SYDVKM. The CDR3 length is 17 residues. V was pared by 5 bases and J by 4 bases, with 9 bases of the junction left unmatched. The CDR3 nucleotides read TGTGCCAGCAGTCCAACCCGGACTAGCGGGAGCCCAGATACGCAGTATTTT. The encoded protein is CASSPTRTSGSPDTQYF.

CDR3 amino acids: CASSLGQANTEAFF. Here the CDR3 DNA reads TGCGCCAGCAGCTTGGGACAGGCGAACACTGAAGCTTTCTTT. V and J are TRBV5-1 and TRBJ1-1, with D possibly matching TRBD1 (6 bases). Germline loops: CDR1 SGHRS, CDR2 YFSETQ. The V end lost 0 bases, the J end lost 1 base, and 7 bases lay between the germline ends. The length of the CDR3 is 14 residues. The complete variable domain, with remaining parts taken from reference TRBV5-1 and TRBJ1-1, reads KAGVTQTPRYLIKTRGQQVTLSCSPISGHRSVSWYQQTPGQGLQFLFEYFSETQRNKGNFPGRFSGRQFSNSRSEMNVSTLELGDSALYLCASSLGQANTEAFFGQGTRLTVV.

V and J are TRBV3-1 (or the pseudogene TRBV3-2) and TRBJ1-1, with unresolved D. The length of the CDR3 is 13 residues. The ends were cut back, 2 bases at V and 2 bases at J, with 6 bases in the middle. The V gene's germline CDR1 is LGHDT and CDR2 YNNKEL (reference sequence). The CDR3 nucleotides read TGTGCCAGCAGCCAAAACATAAACACTGAAGCTTTCTTT. Amino acid sequence: CASSQNINTEAFF.

The gene calls are TRBV7-9 and TRBJ2-3; possibly TRBD1 for D (5 bases). The germline gives CDR1 SEHNR, CDR2 FQNEAQ (reference sequence). V dropped 3 bases and J dropped 4 bases, with 11 bases sitting between them. CDR3 length: 14 amino acids. The CDR3 protein is CASSFLGRADTQYF. The DNA of the CDR3 is TGTGCCAGCAGCTTCTTGGGCAGGGCAGATACGCAGTATTTT.

Relative to its sample, this clone is medium-sized. This rearrangement joins TRBV27 to TRBJ2-7; tentative D call: TRBD1 (6 bases). V shed 2 bases and J shed 5 bases, with 13 bases lying between them. The CDR3 consists of 14 residues. Per germline, CDR1 MNHEY and CDR2 SMNVEV (reference sequence). As DNA, the CDR3 is TGTGCCAGCAGTTTAGCGGCAGGGGTGGACGAGCAGTACTTC. Translation gives CASSLAAGVDEQYF.

This chain links TRBV27 with TRBJ2-6; maybe TRBD1 (6 bases). The CDR3 has 16 residues. Trimming pared 6 bases from V and 0 bases from J, leaving 12 bases between. Germline V lookup: CDR1 MNHEY, CDR2 SMNVEV (reference sequence). CDR3 residues: CASSPGDHSGANVLTF. In DNA, the CDR3 is TGTGCCAGCAGCCCAGGGGACCACTCTGGGGCCAACGTCCTGACTTTC.

On this clone: One junction end does not reproduce the germline sequence, and a read error may be involved. DNA for the CDR3: TGTGCCAGCAGCTTAGAGGGGGCAACGAATGAAAAACTGTTTTTT. It codes for CASSLEGATNEKLFF. The chain recombines TRBV7-9 with TRBJ1-4; 7 nucleotides line up with TRBD1. CDR3 size: 15 residues. Per germline, CDR1 SEHNR and CDR2 FQNEAQ (reference sequence).

The chain couples TRBV6-2 or TRBV6-3 to TRBJ2-1; TRBD2 matches 7 bases. Germline loops: CDR1 MNHEY, CDR2 SVGEGT. This CDR3 region has 15 residues. V lost 6 bases, J lost 7 bases, and 12 bases stayed unmatched. This chain's CDR3 is CASSRSGVGENEQFF. Written as DNA, the CDR3 is TGTGCCAGCAGCCGGAGCGGGGTGGGCGAGAATGAGCAGTTCTTC.

The rearrangement joins TRBV7-2 to TRBJ2-5; 10 positions match TRBD2. This CDR3 region has 17 residues. Looked up from germline, CDR1 is SGHTA and CDR2 is FQGNSA. V lost 6 bases, J lost 0 bases, and 10 bases stayed unmatched. CDR3 DNA: TGTGCCAGCAGAAAAAAGGGCCTAGCGGGGGACCAAGAGACCCAGTACTTC. This gives the protein CASRKKGLAGDQETQYF.

This clone was counted a single time. This chain connects TRBV3-1 (or the pseudogene TRBV3-2) to TRBJ2-7, with a tentative D call TRBD2 (6 bases). V dropped 4 bases and J dropped 0 bases, with 13 bases sitting between them. This CDR3 contains 15 residues. Germline V gene sequence: CDR1 LGHDT, CDR2 YNNKEL (reference sequence). The CDR3 nucleotides are TGTGCCAGCAGCCCGGGACTCAAGAGCTCCTACGAGCAGTACTTC. This translates into CASSPGLKSSYEQYF.

CDR3 DNA sequence: TGCAGCGTAATGATAATTAGCGGGAGGACCGACAATGAGCAGTTCTTC. Translation gives CSVMIISGRTDNEQFF. This chain links TRBV29-1 with TRBJ2-1; TRBD2 matches 10 bases. Per germline, CDR1 SQVTM and CDR2 ANQGSEA. The CDR3 consists of 16 residues. V lost 6 bases, J lost 5 bases, and 13 bases stayed unmatched.

V is TRBV9 and J is TRBJ1-6; D perhaps matches TRBD1 (5 bases). The CDR3 is 14 amino acids. The V end lost 0 bases, the J end lost 10 bases, and 11 bases lay between the germline ends. Germline values: CDR1 SGDLS, CDR2 YYNGEE. This chain's CDR3 is CASSVGQSDSPLHF. The CDR3 region has the DNA TGTGCCAGCAGCGTAGGACAGTCGGACTCACCCCTCCACTTT. Combining the CDR3 with reference TRBV9 and TRBJ1-6 gives the whole variable domain DSGVTQTPKHLITATGQRVTLRCSPRSGDLSVYWYQQSLDQGLQFLIQYYNGEERAKGNILERFSAQQFPDLHSELNLSSLELGDSALYFCASSVGQSDSPLHFGNGTRLTVT.

The genes are TRBV5-1 and TRBJ2-1; 9 bases agree with TRBD2. V lost 5 bases and J lost 7; bases outside the gene matches: 10. Germline CDR1 and CDR2: SGHRS and YFSETQ. This CDR3 has 15 residues. The CDR3 reads CASRGGSGSWNEQFF. The CDR3 nucleotides are TGCGCCAGCAGAGGAGGTAGCGGGAGCTGGAATGAGCAGTTCTTC.

V is TRBV30 and J is TRBJ1-5; D remains ambiguous. There are 12 residues in the CDR3. V gave up 3 bases and J gave up 9 bases, with 12 bases separating them. CDR1 is GTSNPN and CDR2 is SVGIG in the germline V gene (reference sequence). The CDR3 sequence is CAWRGGPGPQHF. CDR3 bases: TGTGCCTGGAGAGGTGGGCCCGGGCCCCAGCATTTT.

This chain links TRBV7-8 with TRBJ1-4; 10 positions match TRBD1. The CDR3 spans 15 residues. CDR1 is SGHVS, CDR2 FQNEAQ, per germline. The V segment lost 4 bases and the J segment 6 bases; nucleotides outside the gene matches: 5. CDR3 sequence reads: CASSSTGTGDEKLFF. DNA of the CDR3: TGTGCCAGCAGCTCTACCGGGACAGGGGATGAAAAACTGTTTTTT.

Turning to this clone: Compared with germline, one end of the junction differs, possibly owing to a read error. The chain links TRBV9 to TRBJ2-5; D may be TRBD1 (6 bases). CDR1 and CDR2 from the germline V gene are SGDLS and YYNGEE. This CDR3 has 13 amino acids. CDR3 loop: CASSAWGQGTQYF. In DNA, the CDR3 is TGTGCCAGCAGCGCCTGGGGGCAAGGGACCCAGTACTTC. Filled out from reference TRBV9 and TRBJ2-5, the complete variable domain reads DSGVTQTPKHLITATGQRVTLRCSPRSGDLSVYWYQQSLDQGLQFLIQYYNGEERAKGNILERFSAQQFPDLHSELNLSSLELGDSALYFCASSAWGQGTQYFGPGTRLLVL.

V usage is TRBV28 and J usage is TRBJ2-5, with D unresolved. CDR1 and CDR2 (germline): MDHEN, SYDVKM. The CDR3 sequence is 13 residues long. V was trimmed by 3 bases and J by 7 bases, leaving 12 bases between them. Written as DNA, the CDR3 is TGTGCCAGCAGTTTTCAGGCTGTAGGGACCCAGTACTTC. The encoded protein is CASSFQAVGTQYF. Using reference TRBV28 and TRBJ2-5 for the parts outside the CDR3, the full variable domain is DVKVTQSSRYLVKRTGEKVFLECVQDMDHENMFWYRQDPGLGLRLIYFSYDVKMKEKGDIPEGYSVSREKKERFSLILESASTNQTSMYLCASSFQAVGTQYFGPGTRLLVL.

The V call is TRBV10-1, the J call TRBJ2-5; D possibly corresponds to TRBD2 (5 bases). The germline V and J ends were trimmed by 7 bases and 5 bases, with 14 bases remaining between them. Germline V gene sequence: CDR1 WNHNN, CDR2 SYGVQD (reference sequence). The CDR3 consists of 13 residues. In DNA, the CDR3 is TGCGCCAGCATGCCGGGCCGCGGGGAGACCCAGTACTTC. This encodes CASMPGRGETQYF.